The clone carrying this TCR beta chain was observed many times. Its antigen is still unknown. The sample comes from a study of early T cells in non-severe SARS-CoV-2 infection. Study overall: Sequencing input comprised bulk RNA from unsorted whole blood; chain pairing was not available.

Germline-derived CDR1 and CDR2 are MNHEY and SVGEGT. Trimming removed 2 bases at V and 6 bases at J, with 17 bases between. CDR3 size: 15 residues. Researchers attached unique molecular identifiers to individual cDNA molecules. TCRdb reanalysed the 5' RACE reads using MiXCR and keeps one entry per CDR3 protein. Among 65,000 to 90,000 distinct CDR3 sequences, about 12% were seen once, and the ten largest hold approximately 7%. Overall study findings and caveats: VDJdb-based matching was biased toward anti-spike CD8 responses and missed private and CD4 specificities.

Sequencing input: whole blood. This sequence joins TRBV6-2 or TRBV6-3 and TRBJ2-7; the D gene is possibly TRBD2 (7 bases). This TCR derives from an adult who was a healthcare worker with PCR-confirmed SARS-CoV-2 infection or an uninfected control (not recorded which). Written as DNA, the CDR3 is TGTGCCAGCAGTTACAGCGGGACACAACTCGCCGAGCAGTACTTC. It yields the protein CASSYSGTQLAEQYF.